The clone carrying this TCR beta chain was seen repeatedly, ten times or more. Its target is not known. Treatment of any kind had been given to no patient before thyroid surgery. The trim removed 3 bases at V and 3 bases at J, leaving 7 bases unmatched. Germline assignment: CDR1 DFQATT and CDR2 SNEGSKA (reference sequence). This CDR3 spans 15 amino acids. With MiXCR, TCRdb reprocessed the PCR reads. Of around 40,000 clones in the sample, approximately 15% were seen once. The data originate from a study of metastatic and nonmetastatic thyroid tumors. The study's findings and limits: Versus benign nodules, malignant thyroid tumors reportedly had significantly higher TCR beta diversity, in blood and tumor.

The chain has TRBV20-1 and TRBJ2-7; 11 bases agree with TRBD2. What was sequenced was blood. The receptor comes from a female donor with papillary thyroid cancer or a benign thyroid nodule (not recorded which). Some clones in this sample may be carry-over from other donors' samples. CDR3 sequence reads: CSARAPGLAVYEQYF. CDR3 DNA: TGCAGTGCTAGGGCACCGGGACTAGCGGTCTACGAGCAGTACTTC.